This is a list of T cell receptor beta chains from one sample in a study of shared clonotypes between healthy human individuals. The protocol was immunoSEQ multiplex PCR, while the TCRdb copy is restricted to in-frame clones and leaves out a portion. This table holds 600,000 to 750,000 clones, 60% to 80% found once. Sequencing input: memory CD4+ T cells sorted from blood. The source of these receptors is a woman aged 30 to 39 in good health. Both conserved end residues are part of each CDR3. The D gene is left open where the match is weak. Not all rows give a size; the values are once, few, many and, for expanded clones, a class.

TRBV2,NA,NA,TRBJ2-1,TGTGCCAGCAGGACGCCTAAGCGGACCCTGGGGCTTGAGCAGTTCTTC,CASRTPKRTLGLEQFF
TRBV27,NA,TRBD1,TRBJ2-7,TGTGCCAGCAGTTGGTCCGGGACAGGAGACTACGAGCAGTACTTC,CASSWSGTGDYEQYF
TRBV15,NA,TRBD1,TRBJ2-7,TGTGCCACCAGCAGAGTCACAGGGGGACCCTACGAGCAGTACTTC,CATSRVTGGPYEQYF
TRBV27,NA,NA,TRBJ2-7,TGTGCCAGCAGATCCACCGGAGGGGTGGTCGAGCAGTACTTC,CASRSTGGVVEQYF
TRBV21-1,NA,NA,TRBJ2-6,TGTGCCAGCAGGATAGGGAAGAAGAGCTCTGGGGCCAACGTCCTGACTTTC,CASRIGKKSSGANVLTF
TRBV11-2,NA,NA,TRBJ1-2,TGTGCCAGCAGCTCCAATAAACAGGGAAGCTATGGCTACACCTTC,CASSSNKQGSYGYTF
TRBV19,few,TRBD2,TRBJ2-3,TGTGCCAGTAGGTTAGCGGGAGGGGGCACAGATACGCAGTATTTT,CASRLAGGGTDTQYF
TRBV5-4,once,TRBD2,TRBJ2-7,TGTGCCAGCAGCCCCGCCGGGACTAGGAACTACGAGCAGTACTTC,CASSPAGTRNYEQYF
TRBV19,few,NA,TRBJ1-1,TGTGCCAGTGCCGACTTTGAAGCTTTCTTT,CASADFEAFF
TRBV5-1,once,TRBD1,TRBJ2-7,TGCGCCAGCAGCTTGGCGTCCGGGACAGGGCCCTACGAGCAGTACTTC,CASSLASGTGPYEQYF
TRBV2,NA,NA,TRBJ2-1,TGTGCCAGCAGTCGAGGGCCAGCACCCTACAATGAGCAGTTCTTC,CASSRGPAPYNEQFF
TRBV28,NA,TRBD1,TRBJ2-7,TGTGCCAGCAATCAAAGCGGGGGGACAGGGGGCTACGAGCAGTACTTC,CASNQSGGTGGYEQYF
TRBV5-4,NA,NA,TRBJ2-6,TGTGCCAGCAGCTTGGGCCTTACTGGGGCCAACGTCCTGACTTTC,CASSLGLTGANVLTF
TRBV6-5,NA,TRBD1,TRBJ1-5,TGTGCCAGCGGGACAGGGTTCAATCAGCCCCAGCATTTT,CASGTGFNQPQHF
TRBV7-9,NA,NA,TRBJ1-2,TGTGCCAGCAGCCCCGGTGCGGGGTACGGCTATGGCTACACCTTC,CASSPGAGYGYGYTF
TRBV7-9,once,TRBD2,TRBJ2-7,TGTGCCAGCAGCTACAGCGGGAGCTACGAGCAGTACTTC,CASSYSGSYEQYF
TRBV29-1,NA,NA,TRBJ2-5,TGCAGCGTTGCCAGGAACCAAGAGACCCAGTACTTC,CSVARNQETQYF
TRBV7-9,NA,TRBD2,TRBJ2-2,TGTGCCAGCAGCTTCCTAGCGGGAGCTGCCGGGGAGCTGTTTTTT,CASSFLAGAAGELFF
TRBV27,NA,TRBD1,TRBJ2-1,TGTGCCAGCCGCCTCCGGGACAGGATGTACAATGAGCAGTTCTTC,CASRLRDRMYNEQFF
TRBV27,NA,NA,TRBJ2-1,TGTGCCAGCAGTTCGCGCACCAATGAGCAGTTCTTC,CASSSRTNEQFF
TRBV15,NA,TRBD1,TRBJ1-1,TGTGCCACCACCCTCGCAACAGGGGGCTTAACTGAAGCTTTCTTT,CATTLATGGLTEAFF
TRBV27,NA,TRBD2,TRBJ2-7,TGTGCCAGCTCCGTAGCGGGGGGGGCCTACGAGCAGTACTTC,CASSVAGGAYEQYF
TRBV28,NA,NA,TRBJ2-7,TGTGCCAGCAGTTCTAGCATAATTTACGAGCAGTACTTC,CASSSSIIYEQYF
TRBV5-1,NA,TRBD2,TRBJ2-3,TGCGCCAGCAGCTTAATAGCGGGACTAGGGTCGTTCGTGGATACGCAGTATTTT,CASSLIAGLGSFVDTQYF
TRBV18,few,TRBD2,TRBJ2-1,TGTGCCAGCTCCCCGGGGGAGGGGTCCTACAATGAGCAGTTCTTC,CASSPGEGSYNEQFF
TRBV11-2,NA,TRBD1,TRBJ1-1,TGTGCCAGCAGCCCTCCCAGACAGGGGAGGGAAGCTTTCTTT,CASSPPRQGREAFF
TRBV10-3,NA,NA,TRBJ2-3,TGTGCCATCAGTGAGCGGAGGCCGGGGGATACGCAGTATTTT,CAISERRPGDTQYF
TRBV5-1,many,TRBD1,TRBJ1-3,TGCGCCAGCAGCTTGGCAAGGGGGCCCACTGGAAACACCATATATTTT,CASSLARGPTGNTIYF
TRBV28,few,NA,TRBJ2-2,TGTGCCAGCACCCTTTTTGGGGAGCTGTTTTTT,CASTLFGELFF
TRBV10-2,NA,NA,TRBJ1-5,TGCGCCAGCAGTCCGGACGCCAGGGAATATAGCAATCAGCCCCAGCATTTT,CASSPDAREYSNQPQHF
TRBV11-2,NA,NA,TRBJ2-5,TGTGCCAGCAGCACCGGGACGCATCAAGAGACCCAGTACTTC,CASSTGTHQETQYF
TRBV7-9,NA,TRBD1,TRBJ1-5,TGTGCCAGCAGCTGGGGATCCGGGACAGGGGGCGCTTTCCAGCCCCAGCATTTT,CASSWGSGTGGAFQPQHF
TRBV18,NA,NA,TRBJ2-1,TGTGCCAGCTCCCTAGTGGACGCCCCTGGGGGTGAGCAGTTCTTC,CASSLVDAPGGEQFF
TRBV25-1,NA,NA,TRBJ2-1,TGTGCCAGCGTGGGCGGGTTCAATGAGCAGTTCTTC,CASVGGFNEQFF
TRBV1,NA,NA,TRBJ2-7,TGCACCAGCAGCCAAGATACGAGACTAGCGGGAATTACCTACGAGCAGTACTTC,CTSSQDTRLAGITYEQYF
TRBV11-2,NA,NA,TRBJ2-3,TGTGCCAGCAGCCTTGGGAGAGATACGCAGTATTTT,CASSLGRDTQYF
TRBV6-5,NA,NA,TRBJ1-4,TGTGCCAGCATTGGGACCGGGCTCGAAAAACTGTTTTTT,CASIGTGLEKLFF
TRBV14,NA,NA,TRBJ2-7,TGTGCCAGCAGCCAAATTGGTGTGGGGGGCGAGCAGTACTTC,CASSQIGVGGEQYF
TRBV28,NA,NA,TRBJ1-1,TGTGCCAGCAGTCCCTTCAGGGGACCCACTGAAGCTTTCTTT,CASSPFRGPTEAFF
TRBV9,NA,TRBD1,TRBJ1-1,TGTGCCAGCAGCTTTGGGGACAGGGCGTCTGAAGCTTTCTTT,CASSFGDRASEAFF
TRBV11-3,NA,TRBD1,TRBJ2-2,TGTGCCAGCAGCCTAAGGGACAGCCCCGGGGAGCTGTTTTTT,CASSLRDSPGELFF
TRBV5-1,NA,TRBD2,TRBJ2-7,TGCGCCAGCAGCTTGTATTCTAGCGGGAGGGGGGAGCAGTACTTC,CASSLYSSGRGEQYF
TRBV18,NA,TRBD1,TRBJ2-7,TGTGCCAGCTCACCCAATAACAGGGGCCCGAACTACGAGCAGTACTTC,CASSPNNRGPNYEQYF
TRBV19,NA,TRBD2,TRBJ2-5,TGTGCCAGTAAACGTCGAGGGACTAGCGGGAGTGGGAGACAAGAGACCCAGTACTTC,CASKRRGTSGSGRQETQYF
TRBV5-4,many,NA,TRBJ2-5,TGTGCCAGCAGCTTGGCCCGGAGGGGAGAGGAGACCCAGTACTTC,CASSLARRGEETQYF
TRBV20-1,many,NA,TRBJ2-7,TGCGGACCACTAGGGGGTGGCGAGCAGTACTTC,CGPLGGGEQYF
TRBV28,NA,TRBD2,TRBJ2-7,TGTGCCAGCAGCCTTTTGCCTCTAGCGGACTACGAGCAGTACTTC,CASSLLPLADYEQYF
TRBV15,NA,NA,TRBJ2-3,TGTGCCACCAGCAGAGACGTAGGGGCTACAGATACGCAGTATTTT,CATSRDVGATDTQYF